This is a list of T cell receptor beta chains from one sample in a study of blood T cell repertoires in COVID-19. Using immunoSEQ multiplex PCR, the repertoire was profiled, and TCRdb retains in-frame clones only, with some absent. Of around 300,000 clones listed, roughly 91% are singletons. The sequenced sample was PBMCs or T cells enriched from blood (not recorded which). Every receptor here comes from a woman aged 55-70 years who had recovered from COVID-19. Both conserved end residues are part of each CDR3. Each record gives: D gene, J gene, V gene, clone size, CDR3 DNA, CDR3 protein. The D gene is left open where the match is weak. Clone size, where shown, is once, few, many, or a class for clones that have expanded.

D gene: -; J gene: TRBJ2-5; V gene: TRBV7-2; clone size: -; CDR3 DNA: TGTGCCAGCAGCTTAGGGTCGGGAACGCAAGAGACCCAGTACTTC; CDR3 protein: CASSLGSGTQETQYF
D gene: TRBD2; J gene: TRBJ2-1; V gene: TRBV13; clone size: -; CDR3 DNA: TGTGCCAGCAGCCACGGACTAGCCTTCGCCCATGAGCAGTTCTTC; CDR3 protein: CASSHGLAFAHEQFF
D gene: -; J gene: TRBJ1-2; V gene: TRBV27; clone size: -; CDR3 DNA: TGTGCCAGCAGTTACGCCGGGGGGGCCGGTGGCTATGGCTACACCTTC; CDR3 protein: CASSYAGGAGGYGYTF
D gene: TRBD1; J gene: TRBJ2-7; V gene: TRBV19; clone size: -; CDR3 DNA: TGTGCCAGTAGTTCCTTCCCCCTGGACAGGGGTTCGTACGAGCAGTACTTC; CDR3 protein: CASSSFPLDRGSYEQYF
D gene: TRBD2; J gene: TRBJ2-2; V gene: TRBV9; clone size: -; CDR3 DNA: TGTGCCAGCACCCCGGTAGCGGGAACCGGGGAGCTGTTTTTT; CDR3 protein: CASTPVAGTGELFF
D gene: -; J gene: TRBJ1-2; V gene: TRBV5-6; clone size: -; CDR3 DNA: TGTGCCAGCAGCTTGGTCAGGGGCATGAACTATGGCTACACCTTC; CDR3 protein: CASSLVRGMNYGYTF
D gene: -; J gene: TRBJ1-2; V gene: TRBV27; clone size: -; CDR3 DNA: TGTGCCAGCAGTGTACTCCCGTACAGGGAGTATGGGTATGGCTACACCTTC; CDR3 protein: CASSVLPYREYGYGYTF
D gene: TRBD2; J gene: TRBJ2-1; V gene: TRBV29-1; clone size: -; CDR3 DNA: TGCAGCGTCCGCGGACTAGCGGGAAGCTCCTACAATGAGCAGTTCTTC; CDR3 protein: CSVRGLAGSSYNEQFF
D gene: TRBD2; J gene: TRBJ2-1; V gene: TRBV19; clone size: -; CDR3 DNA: TGTGCCAGTAGTATAGAGGTAGCGGGGAGCATCAATGAGCAGTTCTTC; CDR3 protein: CASSIEVAGSINEQFF
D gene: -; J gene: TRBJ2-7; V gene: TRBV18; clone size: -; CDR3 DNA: TGTGCCAGCTCACCAAACGGGGGCGAGCAGTACTTC; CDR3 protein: CASSPNGGEQYF
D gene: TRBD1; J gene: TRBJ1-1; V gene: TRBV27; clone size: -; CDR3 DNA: TGTGCCAGCAGTAAAAAACCGGGACAGGGCACTGAAGCTTTCTTT; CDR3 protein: CASSKKPGQGTEAFF
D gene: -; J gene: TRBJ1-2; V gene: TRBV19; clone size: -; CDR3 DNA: TGTGCCAGTAGTATAGATCTTCCAGGGGTACCTAACTATGGCTACACCTTC; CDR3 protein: CASSIDLPGVPNYGYTF
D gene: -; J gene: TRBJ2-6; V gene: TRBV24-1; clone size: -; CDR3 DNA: TGTGCCTCTGCCCAGTCTGGGGCCAACGTCCTGACTTTC; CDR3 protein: CASAQSGANVLTF
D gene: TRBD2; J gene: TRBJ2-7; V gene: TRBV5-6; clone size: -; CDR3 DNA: TGTGCCAGCATAAAGCGGGGGGTCTCCTACGAGCAGTACTTC; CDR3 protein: CASIKRGVSYEQYF
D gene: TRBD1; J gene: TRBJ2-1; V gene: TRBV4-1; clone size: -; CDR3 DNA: TGCGCCAGCAGCTCACAGGGGGCTTCCCGCTACAATGAGCAGTTCTTC; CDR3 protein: CASSSQGASRYNEQFF
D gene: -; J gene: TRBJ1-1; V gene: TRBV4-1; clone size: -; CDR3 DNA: TGCGCCAGCAGCCAGGCTAATTCGGTGGAGACTGAAGCTTTCTTT; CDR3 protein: CASSQANSVETEAFF
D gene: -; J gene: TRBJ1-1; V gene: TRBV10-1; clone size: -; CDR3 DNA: TGCGCCAGCAGCGACACCCCGACAGGAACCACTGAAGCTTTCTTT; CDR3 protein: CASSDTPTGTTEAFF
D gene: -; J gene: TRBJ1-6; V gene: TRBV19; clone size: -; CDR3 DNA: TGTGCCAGTACCGCCGGGGGTATCCCCCTCCACTTT; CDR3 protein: CASTAGGIPLHF
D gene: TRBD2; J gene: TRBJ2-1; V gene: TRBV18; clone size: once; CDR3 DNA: TGTGCCAGCTCACCACTACGGGAGGGGGACAATGAGCAGTTCTTC; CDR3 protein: CASSPLREGDNEQFF